This T cell receptor (beta chain) comes out of a study of CXCR3-negative and CXCR3-positive naive CD8 T cells. Study-wide context: TRB reads totalled about 150 million, about 1.5 +/- 0.3 million per library. Broader study findings: Similar TRBV-TRBJ gene usage was seen in naive CXCR3-negative and CXCR3-positive cells, but not in memory cells. Higher TRB CDR3 hydrophobicity marked CXCR3-positive naive cells relative to CXCR3-negative naive cells.

A note on this clonotype: Its antigen is not identified.

The CDR3 totals 15 residues. Germline V gives CDR1 SGHTA, CDR2 FQGNSA. The method, 5' RACE with UMI labels, was used to prepare the TRB cDNA libraries. TCRdb reanalyzed the 5' RACE reads and collapses them to one entry per CDR3 protein, without DNA. Its table lists over 55,000 distinct CDR3 sequences. The material sequenced was naive CXCR3+ CD8+ T cells from blood. Documented subset: CD45RO-CCR7+CD27+CD95- naive CD8+ T cells expressing CXCR3 (TNR3+). The rearrangement joins TRBV7-2 to TRBJ2-7; with no DNA, the TCRdb D assignment of TRBD1 cannot be verified. The TCR originated in a human donor in good health. Some clones in this sample may be carry-over from other donors' samples. The CDR3 sequence is CASRFSGTGWYEQYF.